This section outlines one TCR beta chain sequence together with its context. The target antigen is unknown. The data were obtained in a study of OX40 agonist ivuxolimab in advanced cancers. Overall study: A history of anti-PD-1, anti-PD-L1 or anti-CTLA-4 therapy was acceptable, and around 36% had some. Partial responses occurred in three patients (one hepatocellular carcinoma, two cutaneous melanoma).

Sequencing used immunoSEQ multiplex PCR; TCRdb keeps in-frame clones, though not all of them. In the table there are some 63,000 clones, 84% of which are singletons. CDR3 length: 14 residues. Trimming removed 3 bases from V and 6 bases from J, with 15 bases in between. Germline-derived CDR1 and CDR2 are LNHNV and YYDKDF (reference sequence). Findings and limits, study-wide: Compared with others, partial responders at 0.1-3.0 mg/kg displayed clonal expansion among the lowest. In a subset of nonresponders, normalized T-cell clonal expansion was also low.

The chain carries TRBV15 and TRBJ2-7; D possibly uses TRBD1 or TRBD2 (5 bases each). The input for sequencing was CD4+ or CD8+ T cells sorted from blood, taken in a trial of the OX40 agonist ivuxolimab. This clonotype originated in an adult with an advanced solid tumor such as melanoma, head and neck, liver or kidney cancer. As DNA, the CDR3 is TGTGCCACCAGCAGTCGTCAGCAGGGAGCCGAGCAGTACTTC. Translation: CATSSRQQGAEQYF.